This T cell receptor beta chain is from a study of technical replicates of blood from several donors. The CDR3 extends over 15 amino acids. CDR1 and CDR2 (germline): LNHDA, SQIVND (reference sequence). Deletions cut 6 bases from V and 8 bases from J, with 19 bases between. The repertoire was sequenced with immunoSEQ multiplex PCR; TCRdb's copy has only in-frame clones and lacks some. The profile covers about 73,000 clones, with 93% appearing a single time and 0.2% to 0.3% taken by the ten largest. Sequenced sample: T cells isolated from PBMCs. The sequence derives from a human donor in good health. V usage is TRBV19 and J usage is TRBJ1-4, with D perhaps TRBD1 (6 bases). The CDR3 DNA reads TGTGCCAGTAGGACAGGAGGACAGAGGTACGAAAAACTGTTTTTT. It is translated as CASRTGGQRYEKLFF.